A selection of T cell receptor beta chains follows, all from one sample in a study of OX40 agonist ivuxolimab in advanced cancers. Sequenced by immunoSEQ multiplex PCR; TCRdb stores in-frame clones only, minus some. The sample has about 68,000 clones, roughly 83% seen once. Sequencing was performed on CD4+ or CD8+ T cells sorted from blood, taken in a trial of the OX40 agonist ivuxolimab. The receptors were gathered from an adult with an advanced solid tumor such as melanoma, head and neck, liver or kidney cancer. Each CDR3 is given with its conserved first and last residue. D genes are given only for firm matches. A clone size is listed for some rows: how often the clone was seen (once, few, many), or a class if it is expanded.

17	-	TRBV5-1	-	TRBJ2-5	TGCGCCAGCAGATGGCGAACCGGGCCTCCAAAGGAGGAGACCCAGTACTTC	CASRWRTGPPKEETQYF
16	-	TRBV7-6	-	TRBJ2-2	TGTGCCAGCAGCTTAGCCCTAGGGACGAACACCGGGGAGCTGTTTTTT	CASSLALGTNTGELFF
14	-	TRBV7-2	-	TRBJ2-3	TGTGCCAGCAGCCTAACTCGGGGCACAGATACGCAGTATTTT	CASSLTRGTDTQYF
15	-	TRBV2	-	TRBJ1-1	TGTGCCAGCAAGGAGGTAGGGGCCGCGAACACTGAAGCTTTCTTT	CASKEVGAANTEAFF
14	-	TRBV11-2	-	TRBJ2-2	TGTGCCAGCAGCCTGGAGATTAACACCGGGGAGCTGTTTTTT	CASSLEINTGELFF
17	-	TRBV4-1	TRBD1	TRBJ1-2	TGCGCCAGCACCGAAAAATCAAGGTCGGGACAGGGAGGTGGCTACACCTTC	CASTEKSRSGQGGGYTF
14	-	TRBV7-8	-	TRBJ1-1	TGTGCCAGCAGCTTAGTTTTGGTAAACACTGAAGCTTTCTTT	CASSLVLVNTEAFF
12	once	TRBV2	-	TRBJ1-4	TGTGCCAGCAGTGAAGTCGCCGGAAAACTGTTTTTT	CASSEVAGKLFF
14	-	TRBV7-9	TRBD1	TRBJ1-4	TGTGCCAGCAGCCAACGAGGGACAGAGGAAAAACTGTTTTTT	CASSQRGTEEKLFF
13	-	TRBV10-1	-	TRBJ2-3	TGCGCCAGCAGTAGGCTTCGCACAGATACGCAGTATTTT	CASSRLRTDTQYF
15	once	TRBV6-5	-	TRBJ2-7	TGTGCCACCGACTCTCCAAGGGGCCGGGAGCACGAGCAGTACTTC	CATDSPRGREHEQYF
13	-	TRBV30	TRBD1	TRBJ1-6	TGTGCCTGGCAGCAGGGGGCGCGGCCACCCCTCCACTTT	CAWQQGARPPLHF
16	-	TRBV11-2	-	TRBJ1-6	TGTGCCAGCAGCTTATCGACCGCGGTCGGAAATTCACCCCTCCACTTT	CASSLSTAVGNSPLHF
14	-	TRBV5-1	-	TRBJ1-5	TGCGCCAGCAGGGAGAGTTATAGCAATCAGCCCCAGCATTTT	CASRESYSNQPQHF
11	-	TRBV25-1	-	TRBJ2-5	TGTGCCAGCAGTGTCGGGGGGCCAGTGTACTTC	CASSVGGPVYF
11	-	TRBV5-8	-	TRBJ1-6	TGTGCCAGCAGCTTCGGTTCACCCCTCCACTTT	CASSFGSPLHF
18	-	TRBV2	TRBD1	TRBJ1-1	TGTGCCAGCAGTGTTAACGTCCCGGGACAGGGGGCGACCACTGAAGCTTTCTTT	CASSVNVPGQGATTEAFF
16	-	TRBV25-1	TRBD2	TRBJ2-1	TGTGCCAGCAGTGATGGTCTGGCGGGGGGGCGCGATGAGCAGTTCTTC	CASSDGLAGGRDEQFF
15	-	TRBV27	-	TRBJ2-7	TGTGCCAGCAGTTCGACGGGGGCGGGGGAACGCGAGCAGTACTTC	CASSSTGAGEREQYF
13	-	TRBV5-1	-	TRBJ2-2	TGCGCCAGCAAAGAGGGGGGCACCGGGGAGCTGTTTTTT	CASKEGGTGELFF
14	-	TRBV7-9	TRBD1	TRBJ1-3	TGTGCCAGCAGCGATACAGGGGCTGGAAACACCATATATTTT	CASSDTGAGNTIYF
18	-	TRBV7-8	TRBD1	TRBJ2-3	TGTGCCAGCAGCTTAAAACACCGGGACAGGATTATGGCAGATACGCAGTATTTT	CASSLKHRDRIMADTQYF
16	-	TRBV19	-	TRBJ2-1	TGTGCCAGTAGCCCGCTCGGGGTAACGGTTAACAATGAGCAGTTCTTC	CASSPLGVTVNNEQFF
10	once	TRBV6-5	-	TRBJ1-1	TGTGCCAGTTTCAACACTGAAGCTTTCTTT	CASFNTEAFF
15	-	TRBV6-5	-	TRBJ1-6	TGTGCCAGCAGGGGACCGGCGGGGGCAGCTTCACCCCTCCACTTT	CASRGPAGAASPLHF
14	-	TRBV14	-	TRBJ2-5	TGTGCCAGCAGCCCCACCCAGAGCGGAAAGACCCAGTACTTC	CASSPTQSGKTQYF
14	-	TRBV30	-	TRBJ1-6	TGTGCCTGGGGGGTGGGCTCCTATAATTCACCCCTCCACTTT	CAWGVGSYNSPLHF
15	-	TRBV7-7	-	TRBJ2-5	TGTGCCAGCAGCTCAGCCATTGTCCCACAAGAGACCCAGTACTTC	CASSSAIVPQETQYF